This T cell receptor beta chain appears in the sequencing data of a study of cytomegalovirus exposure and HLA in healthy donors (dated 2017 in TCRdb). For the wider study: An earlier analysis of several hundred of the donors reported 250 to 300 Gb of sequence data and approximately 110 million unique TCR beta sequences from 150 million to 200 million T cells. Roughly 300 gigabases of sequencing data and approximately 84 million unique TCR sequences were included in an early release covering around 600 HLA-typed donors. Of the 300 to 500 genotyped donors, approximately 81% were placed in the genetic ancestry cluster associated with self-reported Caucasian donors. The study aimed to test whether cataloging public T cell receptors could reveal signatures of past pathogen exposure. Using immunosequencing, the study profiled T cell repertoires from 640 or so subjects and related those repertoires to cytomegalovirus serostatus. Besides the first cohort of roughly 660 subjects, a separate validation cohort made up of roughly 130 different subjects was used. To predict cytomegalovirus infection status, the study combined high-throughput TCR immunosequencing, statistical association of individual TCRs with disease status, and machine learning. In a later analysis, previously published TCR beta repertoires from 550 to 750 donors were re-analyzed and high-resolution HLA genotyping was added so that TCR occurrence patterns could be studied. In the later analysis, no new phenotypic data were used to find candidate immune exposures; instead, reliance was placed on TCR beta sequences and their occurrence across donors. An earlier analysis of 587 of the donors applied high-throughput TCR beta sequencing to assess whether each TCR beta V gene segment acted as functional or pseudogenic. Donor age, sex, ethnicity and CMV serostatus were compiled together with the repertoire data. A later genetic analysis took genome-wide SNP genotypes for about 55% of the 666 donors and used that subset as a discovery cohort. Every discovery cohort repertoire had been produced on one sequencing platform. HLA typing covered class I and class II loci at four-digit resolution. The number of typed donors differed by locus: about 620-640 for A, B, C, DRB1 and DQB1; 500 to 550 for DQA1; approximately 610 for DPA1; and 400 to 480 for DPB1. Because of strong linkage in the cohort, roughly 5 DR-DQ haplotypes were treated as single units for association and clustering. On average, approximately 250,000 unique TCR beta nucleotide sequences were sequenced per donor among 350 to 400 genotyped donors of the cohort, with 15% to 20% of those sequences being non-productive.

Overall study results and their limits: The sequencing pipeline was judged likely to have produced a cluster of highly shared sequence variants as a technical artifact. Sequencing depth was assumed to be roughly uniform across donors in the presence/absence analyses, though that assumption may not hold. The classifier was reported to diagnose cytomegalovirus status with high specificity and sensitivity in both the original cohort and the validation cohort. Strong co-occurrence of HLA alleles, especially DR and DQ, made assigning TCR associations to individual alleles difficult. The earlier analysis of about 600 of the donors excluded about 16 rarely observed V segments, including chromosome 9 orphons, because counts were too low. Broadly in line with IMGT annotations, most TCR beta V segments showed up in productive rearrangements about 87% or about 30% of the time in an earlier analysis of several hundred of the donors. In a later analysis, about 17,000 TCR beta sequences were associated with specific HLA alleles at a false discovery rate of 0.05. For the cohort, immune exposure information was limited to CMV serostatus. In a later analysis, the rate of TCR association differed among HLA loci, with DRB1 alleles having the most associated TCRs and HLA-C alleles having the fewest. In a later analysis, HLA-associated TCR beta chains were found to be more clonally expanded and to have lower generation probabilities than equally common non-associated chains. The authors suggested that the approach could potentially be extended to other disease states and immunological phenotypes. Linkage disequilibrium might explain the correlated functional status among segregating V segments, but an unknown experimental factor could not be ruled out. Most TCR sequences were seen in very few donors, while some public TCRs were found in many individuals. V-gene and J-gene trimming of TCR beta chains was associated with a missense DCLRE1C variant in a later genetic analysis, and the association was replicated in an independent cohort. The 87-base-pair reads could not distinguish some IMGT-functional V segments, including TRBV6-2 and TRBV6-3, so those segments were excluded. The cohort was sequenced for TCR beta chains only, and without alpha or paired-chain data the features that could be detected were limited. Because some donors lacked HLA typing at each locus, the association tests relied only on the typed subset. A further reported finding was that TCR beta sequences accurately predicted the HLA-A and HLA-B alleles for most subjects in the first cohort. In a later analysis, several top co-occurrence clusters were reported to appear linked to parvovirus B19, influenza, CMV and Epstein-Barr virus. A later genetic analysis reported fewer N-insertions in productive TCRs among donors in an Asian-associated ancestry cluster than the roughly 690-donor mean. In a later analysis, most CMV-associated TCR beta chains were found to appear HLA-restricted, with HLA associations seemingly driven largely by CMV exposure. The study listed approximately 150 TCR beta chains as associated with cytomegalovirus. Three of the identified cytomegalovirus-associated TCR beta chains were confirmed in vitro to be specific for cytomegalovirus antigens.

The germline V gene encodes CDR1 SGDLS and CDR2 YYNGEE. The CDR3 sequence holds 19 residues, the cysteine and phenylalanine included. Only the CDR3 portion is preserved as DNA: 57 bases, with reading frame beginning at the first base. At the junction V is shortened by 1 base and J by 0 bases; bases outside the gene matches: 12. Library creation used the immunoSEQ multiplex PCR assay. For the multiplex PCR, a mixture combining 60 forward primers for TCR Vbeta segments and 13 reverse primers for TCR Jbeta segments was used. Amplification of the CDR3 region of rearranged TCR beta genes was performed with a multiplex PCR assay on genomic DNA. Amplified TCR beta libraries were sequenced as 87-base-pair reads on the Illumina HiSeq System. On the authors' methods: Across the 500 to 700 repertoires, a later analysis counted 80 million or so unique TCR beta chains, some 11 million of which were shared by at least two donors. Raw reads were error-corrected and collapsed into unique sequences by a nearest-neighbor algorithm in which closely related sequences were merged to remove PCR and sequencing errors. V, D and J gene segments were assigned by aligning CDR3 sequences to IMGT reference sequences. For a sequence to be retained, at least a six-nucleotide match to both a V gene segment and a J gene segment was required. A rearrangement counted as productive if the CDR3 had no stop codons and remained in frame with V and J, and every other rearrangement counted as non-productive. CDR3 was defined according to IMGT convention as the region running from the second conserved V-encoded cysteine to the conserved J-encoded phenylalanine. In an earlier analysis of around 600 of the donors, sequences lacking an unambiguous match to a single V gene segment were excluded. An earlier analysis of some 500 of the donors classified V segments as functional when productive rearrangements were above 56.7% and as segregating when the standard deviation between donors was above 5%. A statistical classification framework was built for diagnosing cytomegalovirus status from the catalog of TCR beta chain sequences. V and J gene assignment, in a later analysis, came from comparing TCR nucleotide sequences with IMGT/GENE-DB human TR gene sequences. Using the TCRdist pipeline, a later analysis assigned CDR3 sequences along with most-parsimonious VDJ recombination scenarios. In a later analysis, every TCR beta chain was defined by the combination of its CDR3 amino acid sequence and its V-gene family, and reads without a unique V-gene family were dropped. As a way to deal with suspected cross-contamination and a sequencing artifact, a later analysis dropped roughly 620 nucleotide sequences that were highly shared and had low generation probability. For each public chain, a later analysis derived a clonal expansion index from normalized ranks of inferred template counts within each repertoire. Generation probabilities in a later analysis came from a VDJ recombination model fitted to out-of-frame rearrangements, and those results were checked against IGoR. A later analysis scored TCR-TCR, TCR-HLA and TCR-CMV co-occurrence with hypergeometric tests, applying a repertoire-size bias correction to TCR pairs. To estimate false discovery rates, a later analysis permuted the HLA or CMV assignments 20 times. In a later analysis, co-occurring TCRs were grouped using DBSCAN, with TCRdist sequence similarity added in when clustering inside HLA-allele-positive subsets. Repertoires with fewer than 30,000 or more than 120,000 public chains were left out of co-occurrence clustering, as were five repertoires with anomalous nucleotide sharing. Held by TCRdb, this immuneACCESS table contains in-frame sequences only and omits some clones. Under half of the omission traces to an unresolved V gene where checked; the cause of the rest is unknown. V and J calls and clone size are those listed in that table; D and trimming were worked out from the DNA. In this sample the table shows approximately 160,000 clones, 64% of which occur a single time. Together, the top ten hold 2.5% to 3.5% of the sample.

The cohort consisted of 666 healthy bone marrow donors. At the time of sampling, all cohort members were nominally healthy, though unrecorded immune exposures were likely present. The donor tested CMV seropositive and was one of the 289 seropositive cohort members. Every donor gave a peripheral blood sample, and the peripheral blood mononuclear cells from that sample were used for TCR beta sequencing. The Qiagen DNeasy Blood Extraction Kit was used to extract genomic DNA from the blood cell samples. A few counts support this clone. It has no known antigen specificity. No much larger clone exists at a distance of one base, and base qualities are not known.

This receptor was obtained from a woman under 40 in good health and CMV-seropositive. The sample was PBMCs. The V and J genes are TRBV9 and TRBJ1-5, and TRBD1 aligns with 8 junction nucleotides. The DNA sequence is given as TGTGCCAGCAGCGTAAGGGGACAGGTCTTATCACTTAGCAATCAGCCCCAGCATTTT. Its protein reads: CASSVRGQVLSLSNQPQHF.